These T cell receptor beta chains were read from a single sample in a study of blood T cell repertoires in COVID-19. This table comes from immunoSEQ multiplex PCR, and its TCRdb copy is limited to in-frame clones, with some not included. The sample contains 120,000 or so clones, over 75% of which appear only once. The sequenced material came from peripheral blood. The receptor source for this set is an elderly man with active or convalescent COVID-19. Both conserved end residues are trimmed from each CDR3.

v_call: TRBV7-8
cdr3_aa: ASSFQGRGEGQWELF

v_call: TRBV5-1
cdr3_aa: ASSLEGQGMANYGYT

v_call: TRBV19
cdr3_aa: ASRRLGPIVQPQH

v_call: TRBV7-8
cdr3_aa: ASSHRSGGTWTYEQY

v_call: TRBV18
cdr3_aa: ASSPGTGILGSPLH

v_call: TRBV27
cdr3_aa: ASSSPGTGGTNEQF

v_call: TRBV7-9
cdr3_aa: ASSPPLRAYSYNEQF

v_call: TRBV3-1/TRBV3-2
cdr3_aa: ASSQVGRYNEQF

v_call: TRBV2
cdr3_aa: ASSEIRARRGGSETQY

v_call: TRBV5-1
cdr3_aa: ASSLNSGRNTEAF

v_call: TRBV18
cdr3_aa: ASSPPRGTEAF

v_call: TRBV3-1/TRBV3-2
cdr3_aa: ASGTPIWDSQGKLF

v_call: TRBV30
cdr3_aa: AWSVGVASLH

v_call: TRBV6-5
cdr3_aa: ASSYSTGHLGETQY

v_call: TRBV7-6
cdr3_aa: ARRPRVRSGNTIY

v_call: TRBV24-1
cdr3_aa: ATSVVSGGRNEQF

v_call: TRBV4-1
cdr3_aa: ASSPTRDRGNQPQH

v_call: TRBV7-2
cdr3_aa: ASSQTSGEQPLH

v_call: TRBV28
cdr3_aa: ASSPPGTGLVDGYT

v_call: TRBV9
cdr3_aa: ASSVGLEGGNSPLH

v_call: TRBV24-1
cdr3_aa: ATSDWGGGETQY

v_call: TRBV7-2
cdr3_aa: ASSFEGSGPLDYGYT

v_call: TRBV9
cdr3_aa: ASSVEPQGQTYGYT

v_call: TRBV6-1
cdr3_aa: ASSETSGGSDEQY

v_call: TRBV10-3
cdr3_aa: AITQSLAASAGELF

v_call: TRBV28
cdr3_aa: ASSAVGQGTYEQY

v_call: TRBV19
cdr3_aa: ASSRGQGAYEQY

v_call: TRBV19
cdr3_aa: ASSMTIAGGPADTQY

v_call: TRBV7-9
cdr3_aa: ASSLWASGGHYNEQF

v_call: TRBV6-1
cdr3_aa: ASSDSGTDYNEQF

v_call: TRBV18
cdr3_aa: ASSPPASGRARETQY

v_call: TRBV9
cdr3_aa: ASSVSASQRGEQF

v_call: TRBV3-1/TRBV3-2
cdr3_aa: ASSPDGRGRFGKLF

v_call: TRBV12-3/TRBV12-4
cdr3_aa: ASSLGGSLNAF

v_call: TRBV4-1
cdr3_aa: ASSTRSPGQDNSPLH

v_call: TRBV6-4
cdr3_aa: ASSWTSGSEDTQY

v_call: TRBV28
cdr3_aa: ASSSTGGGGEQF

v_call: TRBV7-2
cdr3_aa: ASSLGPTGNEAF

v_call: TRBV5-4
cdr3_aa: ASSVEKHTEKLF

v_call: TRBV11-1
cdr3_aa: ASSLVQGNTEAF

v_call: TRBV7-2
cdr3_aa: ASSLVAEVQTTQY

v_call: TRBV7-2
cdr3_aa: ASSSRRTSGGAEETQY

v_call: TRBV11-2
cdr3_aa: ASSFNSVSTDTQY

v_call: TRBV27
cdr3_aa: ASSPSHRYEQY

v_call: TRBV4-2
cdr3_aa: ASSQETAELNYGYT

v_call: TRBV9
cdr3_aa: ASSPQGQGIYEQY

v_call: TRBV2
cdr3_aa: ASNRDRVNEKLF

v_call: TRBV5-1
cdr3_aa: ASSSNPGTGSQETQY

v_call: TRBV10-3
cdr3_aa: AISDSTANTEAF

v_call: TRBV5-1
cdr3_aa: ASSLGAIGGETQY

v_call: TRBV10-2
cdr3_aa: ATFEAGGGHEQY

v_call: TRBV28
cdr3_aa: ASSLRSPRTDTQY

v_call: TRBV5-1
cdr3_aa: ASSWDGGRTGELF

v_call: TRBV6-5
cdr3_aa: ASSYSTGAREQY

v_call: TRBV9
cdr3_aa: ASSARPSLGGEQY

v_call: TRBV24-1
cdr3_aa: ATRRAGEYNEQF